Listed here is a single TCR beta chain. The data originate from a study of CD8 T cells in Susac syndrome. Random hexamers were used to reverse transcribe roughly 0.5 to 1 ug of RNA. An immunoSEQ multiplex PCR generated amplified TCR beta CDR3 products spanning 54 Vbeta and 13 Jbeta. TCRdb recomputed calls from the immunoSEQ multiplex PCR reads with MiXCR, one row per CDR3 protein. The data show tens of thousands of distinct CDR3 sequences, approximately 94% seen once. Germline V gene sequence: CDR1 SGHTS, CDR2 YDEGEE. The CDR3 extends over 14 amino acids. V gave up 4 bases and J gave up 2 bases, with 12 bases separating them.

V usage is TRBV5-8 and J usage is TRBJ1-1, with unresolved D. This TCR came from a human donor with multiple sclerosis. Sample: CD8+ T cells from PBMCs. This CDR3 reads CASSDRTVNTEAFF. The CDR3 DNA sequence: TGTGCCAGCAGCGATAGGACGGTAAACACTGAAGCTTTCTTT.